The clone carrying this T cell receptor beta chain was seen repeatedly, ten times or more. The antigen is unknown. V was pared by 6 bases and J by 2 bases, with 11 bases between. Germline CDR1 and CDR2: MNHNS and SASEGT. This CDR3 spans 14 amino acids. These data are taken from a study of CD8 T cells in ankylosing spondylitis. Broader study findings: There was a TCR beta motif, made of roughly eight highly homologous variants, that appeared characteristic of ankylosing spondylitis blood.

MiXCR was run by TCRdb on the 5' RACE reads, yielding one entry per CDR3 protein. Altogether 450,000 to 550,000 distinct CDR3 sequences are present, 5.3% being singletons, with the ten largest covering around 3.5%. V and J are TRBV6-1 and TRBJ2-1; D perhaps matches TRBD1 (6 bases). The material sequenced was blood, either unsorted or a sorted T cell fraction (not recorded which). This TCR was sampled from a male donor with ankylosing spondylitis. The CDR3 reads CASRQGTTYNEQFF. The DNA of the CDR3 is TGTGCCAGCAGGCAAGGGACAACCTACAATGAGCAGTTCTTC.